This is a list of T cell receptor beta chains from one sample in a study of blood T cell repertoires in COVID-19. Sequencing was performed with immunoSEQ multiplex PCR; in TCRdb, only in-frame clones are kept and a portion is missing. Here the sample spans nearly 250,000 clones, approximately 89% being singletons. The material sequenced was peripheral blood. The receptors derive from a woman aged 60-75 years who had recovered from COVID-19. The CDR3 runs from the conserved cysteine through the conserved F or W. Fields, in order: V gene, D gene, clone size, J gene, CDR3 DNA, CDR3 protein. D genes are given only for firm matches. Size values are once, few and many counts, or a class for expanded clones, and some rows have none.

TRBV28	TRBD1	-	TRBJ2-1	TGTGCCAGCAGGCAACCGGGACAGGGTAGGAATGAGCAGTTCTTC	CASRQPGQGRNEQFF
TRBV28	-	once	TRBJ1-2	TGTGCCAGCAGTCGATACAGGGCCTATGGCTACACCTTC	CASSRYRAYGYTF
TRBV5-1	-	-	TRBJ1-1	TGCGCCAGCAGGGCGGCGGGAGGGGACACTGAAGCTTTCTTT	CASRAAGGDTEAFF
TRBV2	-	once	TRBJ1-1	TGTGCCAGCAGCGTCGACACTGAAGCTTTCTTT	CASSVDTEAFF
TRBV5-1	TRBD1	-	TRBJ1-1	TGCGCCAGCAGCTTGGAGGGGGCAGGGGGCTTTGGCGGGAACACTGAAGCTTTCTTT	CASSLEGAGGFGGNTEAFF
TRBV28	-	once	TRBJ2-3	TGTGCCAGCAGTTTACCCTCAGATACGCAGTATTTT	CASSLPSDTQYF
TRBV9	-	-	TRBJ1-1	TGTGCCAGCAGCGTAGAGGAGGACACTGAAGCTTTCTTT	CASSVEEDTEAFF
TRBV19	-	-	TRBJ1-1	TGTGCCAGTAAGGCCCGGGGGGGGAACACTGAAGCTTTCTTT	CASKARGGNTEAFF
TRBV3-1/TRBV3-2	TRBD2	-	TRBJ2-2	TGTGCCAGCAGCCAAGGTACTAGCGGGGCGGTAACCGGGGAGCTGTTTTTT	CASSQGTSGAVTGELFF
TRBV9	-	-	TRBJ2-2	TGTGCCAGCAGCCCTATAACCGGTTGGGGGGAGCTGTTTTTT	CASSPITGWGELFF
TRBV3-1/TRBV3-2	TRBD1	-	TRBJ1-2	TGTGCCAGCAGCCAACCCGACAGGGACTATGGCTACACCTTC	CASSQPDRDYGYTF
TRBV19	TRBD1	few	TRBJ1-2	TGTGCCAGTAGTAAGGTGTTGGGACAGGGCGCTTCTTACTATGGCTACACCTTC	CASSKVLGQGASYYGYTF
TRBV5-1	TRBD1	-	TRBJ2-5	TGCGCCAGCAGCTTGGGGGACAGGGGAGGGGAGACCCAGTACTTC	CASSLGDRGGETQYF
TRBV14	-	-	TRBJ2-3	TGTGCCAGCAGCCAAGTAATCACTACTAACACAGATACGCAGTATTTT	CASSQVITTNTDTQYF